This section outlines one T cell receptor (beta chain) sequence together with its context. The data belong to a study of blood T cell repertoires in COVID-19. Study in general: Spain, Italy and the United States supplied samples that represented acute and convalescent COVID-19. T cells, B-cell-depleted T cells, or PBMCs provided the cDNA or gDNA that served as material.

The germline gives CDR1 LNHDA, CDR2 SQIVND (reference sequence). The CDR3 spans 16 residues. Trimming left V 8 bases short and J 4 bases short, with 21 bases between. Per the original data handling: Estimation of nucleated cell counts was performed using reference gene primer amplification. The repertoire was sequenced with immunoSEQ multiplex PCR; TCRdb's copy has only in-frame clones and lacks some. D and trimming come from the DNA, and the V and J calls and clone size come from that table. The sample includes tens of thousands of clones, around 83% of them seen just once. The sample was peripheral blood. V is TRBV19 and J is TRBJ1-3; TRBD1 might be the D (6 bases). This clonotype was obtained from a man older than 75 with active COVID-19. The chain's CDR3 is CASVPRGSLTGNTIYF. The CDR3 region has the DNA TGTGCCAGTGTCCCCAGGGGATCTCTCACCGGAAACACCATATATTTT.